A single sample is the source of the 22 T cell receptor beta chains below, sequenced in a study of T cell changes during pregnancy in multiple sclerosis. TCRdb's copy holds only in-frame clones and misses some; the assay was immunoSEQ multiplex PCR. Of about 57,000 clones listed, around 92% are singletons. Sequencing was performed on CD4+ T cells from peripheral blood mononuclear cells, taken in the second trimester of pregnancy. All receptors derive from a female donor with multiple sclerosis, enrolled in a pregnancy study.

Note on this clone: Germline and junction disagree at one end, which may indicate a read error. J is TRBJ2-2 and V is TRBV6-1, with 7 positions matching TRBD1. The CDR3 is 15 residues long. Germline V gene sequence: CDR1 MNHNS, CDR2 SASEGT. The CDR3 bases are TGTGCCAGCAGAACCGGGACAGTTAACACCGGTGAGCTGTTTTTT. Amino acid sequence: CASRTGTVNTGELFF.

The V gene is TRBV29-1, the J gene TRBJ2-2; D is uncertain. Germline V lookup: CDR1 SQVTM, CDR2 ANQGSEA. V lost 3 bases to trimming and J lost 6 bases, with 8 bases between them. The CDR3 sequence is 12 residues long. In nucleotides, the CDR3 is TGCAGCGTTGAGCCCCGAGCCGGGGAGCTGTTTTTT. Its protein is CSVEPRAGELFF.

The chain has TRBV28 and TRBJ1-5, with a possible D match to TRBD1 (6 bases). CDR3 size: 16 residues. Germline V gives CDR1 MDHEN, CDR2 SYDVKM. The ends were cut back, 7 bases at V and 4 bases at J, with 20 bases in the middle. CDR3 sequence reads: CASTGGPLRPNQPQHF. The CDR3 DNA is TGTGCCAGCACCGGGGGGCCCCTTCGCCCGAATCAGCCCCAGCATTTT.

CDR3 residues: CASSQDRTGTSGADTQYF. CDR3 nucleotide sequence: TGCGCCAGCAGCCAAGATCGAACGGGGACTAGCGGGGCAGATACGCAGTATTTT. The gene calls are TRBV4-1 and TRBJ2-3, with TRBD2 matching 13 bases. The CDR3 loop spans 18 amino acids. The germline CDR1 and CDR2 sequences are MGHRA and YSYEKL. Trimming at V came to 0 bases and at J to 4 bases, leaving 7 bases not matched to a gene.

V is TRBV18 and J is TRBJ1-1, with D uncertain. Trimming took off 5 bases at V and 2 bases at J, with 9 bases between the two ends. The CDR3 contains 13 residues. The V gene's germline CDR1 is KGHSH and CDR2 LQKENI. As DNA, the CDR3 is TGTGCCAGCTCATATAACAGCAACACTGAAGCTTTCTTT. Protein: CASSYNSNTEAFF.

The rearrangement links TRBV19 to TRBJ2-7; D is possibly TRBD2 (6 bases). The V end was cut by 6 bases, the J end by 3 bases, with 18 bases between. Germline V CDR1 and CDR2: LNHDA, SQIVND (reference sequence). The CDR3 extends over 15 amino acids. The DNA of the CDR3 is TGTGCCAGTAGCATGAGAGGACGGCGGGGCTACGAGCAGTACTTC. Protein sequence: CASSMRGRRGYEQYF.

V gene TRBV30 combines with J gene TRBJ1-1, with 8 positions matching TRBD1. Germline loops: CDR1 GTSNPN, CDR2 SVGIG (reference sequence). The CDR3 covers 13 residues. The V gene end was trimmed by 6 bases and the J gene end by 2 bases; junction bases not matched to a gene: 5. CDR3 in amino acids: CACSGTGNTEAFF. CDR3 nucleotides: TGTGCCTGCTCCGGGACAGGTAACACTGAAGCTTTCTTT.

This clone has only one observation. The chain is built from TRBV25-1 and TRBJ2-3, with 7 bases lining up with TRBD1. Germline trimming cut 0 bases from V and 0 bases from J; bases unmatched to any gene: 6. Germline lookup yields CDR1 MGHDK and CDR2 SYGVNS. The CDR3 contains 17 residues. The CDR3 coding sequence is TGTGCCAGCAGTGAATATTTTGGGACAGATAGCACAGATACGCAGTATTTT. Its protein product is CASSEYFGTDSTDTQYF. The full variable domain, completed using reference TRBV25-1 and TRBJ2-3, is EADIYQTPRYLVIGTGKKITLECSQTMGHDKMYWYQQDPGMELHLIHYSYGVNSTEKGDLSSESTVSRIRTEHFPLTLESARPSHTSQYLCASSEYFGTDSTDTQYFGPGTRLTVL.

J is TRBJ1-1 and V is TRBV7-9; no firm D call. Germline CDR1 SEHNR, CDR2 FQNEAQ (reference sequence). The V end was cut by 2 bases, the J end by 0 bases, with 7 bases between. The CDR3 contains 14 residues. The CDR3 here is CASSLQQMNTEAFF. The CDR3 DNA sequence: TGTGCCAGCAGCTTACAACAGATGAACACTGAAGCTTTCTTT.

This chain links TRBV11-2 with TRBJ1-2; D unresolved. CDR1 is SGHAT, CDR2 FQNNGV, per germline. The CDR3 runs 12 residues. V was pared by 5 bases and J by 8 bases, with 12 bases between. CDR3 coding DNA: TGTGCCAGCAGCCCAGGCCCGACCGGCTACACCTTC. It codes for CASSPGPTGYTF.

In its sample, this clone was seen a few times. CDR3 sequence: CASRAANYGYTF. The CDR3 DNA reads TGTGCCAGCAGGGCGGCTAACTATGGCTACACCTTC. This sequence joins TRBV6-1 and TRBJ1-2; D remains ambiguous. The CDR3 is made up of 12 amino acids. Trimming pared 6 bases from V and 0 bases from J, leaving 5 bases between. Germline lookup yields CDR1 MNHNS and CDR2 SASEGT.

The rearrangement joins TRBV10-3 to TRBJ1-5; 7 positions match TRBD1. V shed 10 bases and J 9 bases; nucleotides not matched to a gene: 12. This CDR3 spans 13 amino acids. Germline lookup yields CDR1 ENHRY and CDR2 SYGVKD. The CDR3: CASRDSPELPQHF. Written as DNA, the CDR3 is TGTGCCAGCAGGGACAGTCCGGAATTGCCCCAGCATTTT.

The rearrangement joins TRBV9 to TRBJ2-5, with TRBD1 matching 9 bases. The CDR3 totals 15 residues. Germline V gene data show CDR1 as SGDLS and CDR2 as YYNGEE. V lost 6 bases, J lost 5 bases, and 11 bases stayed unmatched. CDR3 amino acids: CASTTTGGGEETQYF. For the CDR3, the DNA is TGTGCCAGCACAACCACAGGGGGCGGGGAGGAGACCCAGTACTTC.

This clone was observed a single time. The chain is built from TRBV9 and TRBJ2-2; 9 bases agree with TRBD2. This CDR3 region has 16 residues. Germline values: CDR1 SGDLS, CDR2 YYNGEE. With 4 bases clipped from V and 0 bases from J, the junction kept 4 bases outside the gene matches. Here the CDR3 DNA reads TGTGCCAGCAGCTCTAGCGGGACCACGAACACCGGGGAGCTGTTTTTT. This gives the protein CASSSSGTTNTGELFF.

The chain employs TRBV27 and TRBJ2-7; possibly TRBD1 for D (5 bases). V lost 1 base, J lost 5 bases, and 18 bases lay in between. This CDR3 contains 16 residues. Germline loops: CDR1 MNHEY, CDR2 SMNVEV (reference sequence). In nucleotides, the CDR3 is TGTGCCAGCAGTTTATATCCCAAGGGGCCTCTTGACGAGCAGTACTTC. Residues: CASSLYPKGPLDEQYF.

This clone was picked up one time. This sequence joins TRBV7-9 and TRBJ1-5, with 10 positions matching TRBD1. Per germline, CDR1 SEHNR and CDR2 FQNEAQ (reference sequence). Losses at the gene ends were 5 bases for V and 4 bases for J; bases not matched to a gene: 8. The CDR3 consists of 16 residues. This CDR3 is CASSEGQGDRNQPQHF. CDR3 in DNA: TGTGCCAGCAGCGAAGGACAGGGGGATCGGAATCAGCCCCAGCATTTT.

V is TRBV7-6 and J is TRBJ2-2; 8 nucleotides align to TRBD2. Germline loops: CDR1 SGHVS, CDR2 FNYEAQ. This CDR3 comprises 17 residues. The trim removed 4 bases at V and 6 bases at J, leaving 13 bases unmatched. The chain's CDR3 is CASSSKIPGGAPGELFF. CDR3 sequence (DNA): TGTGCCAGCAGCTCCAAGATTCCCGGGGGGGCCCCCGGGGAGCTGTTTTTT. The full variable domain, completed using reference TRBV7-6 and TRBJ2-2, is GAGVSQSPRYKVTKRGQDVALRCDPISGHVSLYWYRQALGQGPEFLTYFNYEAQQDKSGLPNDRFSAERPEGSISTLTIQRTEQRDSAMYRCASSSKIPGGAPGELFFGEGSRLTVL.

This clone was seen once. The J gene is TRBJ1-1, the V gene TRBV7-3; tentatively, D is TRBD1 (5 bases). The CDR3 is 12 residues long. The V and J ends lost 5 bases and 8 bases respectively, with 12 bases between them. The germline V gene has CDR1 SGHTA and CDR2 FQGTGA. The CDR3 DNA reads TGTGCCAGCAGCCAGGCGGGGGGGGAAGCTTTCTTT. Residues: CASSQAGGEAFF.

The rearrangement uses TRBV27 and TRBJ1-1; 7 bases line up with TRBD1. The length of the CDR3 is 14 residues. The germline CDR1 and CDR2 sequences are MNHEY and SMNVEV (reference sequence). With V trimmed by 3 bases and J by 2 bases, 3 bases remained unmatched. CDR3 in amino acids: CASSLGTVNTEAFF. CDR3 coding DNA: TGTGCCAGCAGTTTGGGGACAGTTAACACTGAAGCTTTCTTT.

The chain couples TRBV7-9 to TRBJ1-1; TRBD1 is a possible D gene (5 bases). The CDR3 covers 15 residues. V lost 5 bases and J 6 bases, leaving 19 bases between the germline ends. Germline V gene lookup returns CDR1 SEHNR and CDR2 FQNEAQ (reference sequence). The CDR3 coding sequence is TGTGCCAGCAGCATACCCGGGGGGGATGGGGCTGAAGCTTTCTTT. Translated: CASSIPGGDGAEAFF.

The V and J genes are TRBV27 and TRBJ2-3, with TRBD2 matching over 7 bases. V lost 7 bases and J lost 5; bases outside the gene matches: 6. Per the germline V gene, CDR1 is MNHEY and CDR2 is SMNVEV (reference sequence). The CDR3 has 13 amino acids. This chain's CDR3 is CASKSGTKDTQYF. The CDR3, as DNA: TGTGCCAGCAAGTCAGGGACTAAAGATACGCAGTATTTT.

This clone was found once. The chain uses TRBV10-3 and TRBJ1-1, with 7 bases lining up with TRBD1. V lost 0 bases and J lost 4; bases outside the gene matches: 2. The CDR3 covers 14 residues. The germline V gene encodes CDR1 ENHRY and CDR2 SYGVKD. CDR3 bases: TGTGCCATCAGTGAGTCCTCAGGGGGCACTGAAGCTTTCTTT. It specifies CAISESSGGTEAFF.